This is a list of T cell receptor beta chains from one sample in a study of blood T cell repertoires in COVID-19. The protocol was immunoSEQ multiplex PCR, while the TCRdb copy is restricted to in-frame clones and leaves out a portion. Of roughly 240,000 clones in the sample, 75% to 85% were seen once. The sequencing sample was made of peripheral blood. These receptors were taken from an older woman with acute or convalescent COVID-19. Each CDR3 is given with its conserved first and last residue. The D gene is left open where the match is weak. A clone size is listed for some rows: how often the clone was seen (once, few, many), or a class if it is expanded.

cdr3_nt cdr3_aa v_call clone_size d_call j_call
TGTGCCAGCAGGGGCCCGATTGAGACCCAGTACTTC CASRGPIETQYF TRBV28 - - TRBJ2-5
TGTGCCAGCAGTGAAATGTCAGGGGGAAGTCAGCCCCAGCATTTT CASSEMSGGSQPQHF TRBV6-1 - TRBD1 TRBJ1-5
TGCAGCGTTGCGGGGTCTGGGGCCAACGTCCTGACTTTC CSVAGSGANVLTF TRBV29-1 once - TRBJ2-6
TGTGCCAGCAGAGAGAGGGCCGCCAAAAACATTCAGTACTTC CASRERAAKNIQYF TRBV2 - - TRBJ2-4
TGTGCCAGCAGTTTTGGACTGACAAATGAGCAGTTCTTC CASSFGLTNEQFF TRBV12-3/TRBV12-4 - - TRBJ2-1
TGCGCCAGCAGTGAGTCAGGGGGTGTAAATGAGCAGTTCTTC CASSESGGVNEQFF TRBV10-1 few - TRBJ2-1
TGTGCCAGCAAAAGAGGGAGCGACAGGAACTATGGCTACACCTTC CASKRGSDRNYGYTF TRBV6-5 - - TRBJ1-2
TGCAGAACTGGGAGCAGCAATGAGCAGTTCTTC CRTGSSNEQFF TRBV20-1 - - TRBJ2-1
TGTGCCAGCACTGCGGGACAGCATAGCACAGATACGCAGTATTTT CASTAGQHSTDTQYF TRBV2 once - TRBJ2-3
TGTGCCAGCAGTTACGAGGGCTACGGCACTGAAGCTTTCTTT CASSYEGYGTEAFF TRBV6-5 - - TRBJ1-1
TGTGCCAGCAGCGTAGGTCAGGGCCGCGGTTCACCCCTCCACTTT CASSVGQGRGSPLHF TRBV9 - - TRBJ1-6
TGTGCCAGTAACTATCTGGCAGGGGTCAATCAGCCCCAGCATTTT CASNYLAGVNQPQHF TRBV19 once - TRBJ1-5
TGTGCCAGCAGCTCAAGGGGGCGCCGGCTCTTTGGTGAAAAACTGTTTTTT CASSSRGRRLFGEKLFF TRBV28 - TRBD1 TRBJ1-4
TGTGCCAGCAGCCATGGGGGCGGGAGCACAGATACGCAGTATTTT CASSHGGGSTDTQYF TRBV6-5 - - TRBJ2-3
TGTGCCAGCACAACTGGGGCCAACGTCCTGACTTTC CASTTGANVLTF TRBV6-5 - - TRBJ2-6
TGCAGCGTATCCACAGGGAAGGTCCACGAGCAGTACTTC CSVSTGKVHEQYF TRBV29-1 - - TRBJ2-7
TGTGCCAGCAGCCAGGGACAGGGGGCTCGACCCCTCCACTTT CASSQGQGARPLHF TRBV28 - TRBD1 TRBJ1-6
TGTGCCAGCAGACACAACGACAGGGGGCGGACACCCCTCCACTTT CASRHNDRGRTPLHF TRBV28 - TRBD1 TRBJ1-6
TGTGCCAGCAGAGCCCGCGGGGGGGCCAGGCAGTACTTC CASRARGGARQYF TRBV27 - TRBD2 TRBJ2-7
TGTGCCAGCAGCGGACAGGGAGGTGAAGCTTTCTTT CASSGQGGEAFF TRBV7-9 - TRBD1 TRBJ1-1
TGTGCCAGCAGCCGGACGGGAGGGGGGCGGACAGATACGCAGTATTTT CASSRTGGGRTDTQYF TRBV7-9 - TRBD2 TRBJ2-3
TGTGCCAGCAGCTTGGACAGAAACTATGGCTACACCTTC CASSLDRNYGYTF TRBV11-2 - - TRBJ1-2
TGTGCCAGCAGTTTATTTCTTAGGACAGGGTCTAATTCACCCCTCCACTTT CASSLFLRTGSNSPLHF TRBV27 - TRBD1 TRBJ1-6
TGTGCCAGCAGCCAAGAGACTGTCACTACACAAGAGACCCAGTACTTC CASSQETVTTQETQYF TRBV4-2 - - TRBJ2-5
TGTGCCACCAGTGATTCCCTGGGGGACAGGGCGAACACCGGGGAGCTGTTTTTT CATSDSLGDRANTGELFF TRBV24-1 - TRBD1 TRBJ2-2
TGTGCCAGCACCCCGGGCAGACTAGCGGGAAGCACAGATACGCAGTATTTT CASTPGRLAGSTDTQYF TRBV11-2 - TRBD2 TRBJ2-3
TGTGCCAGCAGGTCAGGCGCCGGAGGGTCACCCCTCCACTTT CASRSGAGGSPLHF TRBV5-6 - - TRBJ1-6
TGCGCCAGCAGCCAGACTGAGCGGGTGCAAGAGACCCAGTACTTC CASSQTERVQETQYF TRBV4-3 - - TRBJ2-5
TGTGCCAGCAGTTATCTTCGACAGGAAAACTACGAGCAGTACTTC CASSYLRQENYEQYF TRBV6-6 - - TRBJ2-7
TGTGCCAGCAGCGTAGCTATAGCCGGGGAGCTGTTTTTT CASSVAIAGELFF TRBV9 - - TRBJ2-2
TGTGCCAGCAGCCCCTCAGGAACTGAAGCTTTCTTT CASSPSGTEAFF TRBV11-2 - - TRBJ1-1
TGTGCCAGCAGCCCGACAGGGTGGCTCACTGAAGCTTTCTTT CASSPTGWLTEAFF TRBV11-2 - TRBD1 TRBJ1-1
TGCGCCAGCAGCCCAGGACAGGTTGCAACTAATGAAAAACTGTTTTTT CASSPGQVATNEKLFF TRBV5-1 - TRBD1 TRBJ1-4
TGCGCCAGCAGCACGGGGACAGGGATTTCGTCACCCCTCCACTTT CASSTGTGISSPLHF TRBV5-1 - TRBD1 TRBJ1-6
TGTGCCAGCAGGAATAGGAGGCAGGGGCGACCCAATGAGCAGTTCTTC CASRNRRQGRPNEQFF TRBV25-1 - - TRBJ2-1
TGTGCCAGCAGTTACTCAGGGACTACTAAGCTCTCACCCCTCCACTTT CASSYSGTTKLSPLHF TRBV6-5 - - TRBJ1-6
TGTGCCAGCAGCTTAGCCCGGACAGGAGAAGCTTTCTTT CASSLARTGEAFF TRBV11-2 - TRBD1 TRBJ1-1
TGTGCCAGTAGTCGACTAGCGGGGTACCAAGAGACCCAGTACTTC CASSRLAGYQETQYF TRBV19 - TRBD2 TRBJ2-5
TGTGCCAGCAGCCGCGGACAGGGGTATAGCTATGGCTACACCTTC CASSRGQGYSYGYTF TRBV3-1/TRBV3-2 - TRBD1 TRBJ1-2
TGTGCCAGCAGGGGGGGACGGAATAATTCACCCCTCCACTTT CASRGGRNNSPLHF TRBV28 many - TRBJ1-6
TGTGCCAGCAGCTCTAATGCCTTCTCCTACAATGAGCAGTTCTTC CASSSNAFSYNEQFF TRBV5-4 - - TRBJ2-1
TGTGCCAGCAGCCTACCAGGGCAGCCCCAGCATTTT CASSLPGQPQHF TRBV28 - - TRBJ1-5
TGTGCCAGCCTCTTGGGACAGGGGTACGAGCAGTACTTC CASLLGQGYEQYF TRBV2 - TRBD1 TRBJ2-7
TGTGCCAGCAGCCCCCAGACAGATAACAATCAGCCCCAGCATTTT CASSPQTDNNQPQHF TRBV7-2 few - TRBJ1-5
TGTGCCAGCAGTCTAGGAGGGTTTACCTATGGCTACACCTTC CASSLGGFTYGYTF TRBV5-8 - - TRBJ1-2
TGTGCCAGCAGCCGCACGGGACAGAACCACTACAATGAGCAGTTCTTC CASSRTGQNHYNEQFF TRBV6-2/TRBV6-3 - TRBD1 TRBJ2-1
TGTGCCAGCAGCCTTTTGCCAGGAAGGACTGAAGCTTTCTTT CASSLLPGRTEAFF TRBV6-2/TRBV6-3 - - TRBJ1-1
TGTGCCAGCAGCCAAGATTCCGGACTAGCTAGCTCCTACGAGCAGTACTTC CASSQDSGLASSYEQYF TRBV4-2 - TRBD2 TRBJ2-7
TGTGCCAGCAGCCACCTTACAGGGGGAGGAACTGAAGCTTTCTTT CASSHLTGGGTEAFF TRBV3-1/TRBV3-2 - TRBD1 TRBJ1-1